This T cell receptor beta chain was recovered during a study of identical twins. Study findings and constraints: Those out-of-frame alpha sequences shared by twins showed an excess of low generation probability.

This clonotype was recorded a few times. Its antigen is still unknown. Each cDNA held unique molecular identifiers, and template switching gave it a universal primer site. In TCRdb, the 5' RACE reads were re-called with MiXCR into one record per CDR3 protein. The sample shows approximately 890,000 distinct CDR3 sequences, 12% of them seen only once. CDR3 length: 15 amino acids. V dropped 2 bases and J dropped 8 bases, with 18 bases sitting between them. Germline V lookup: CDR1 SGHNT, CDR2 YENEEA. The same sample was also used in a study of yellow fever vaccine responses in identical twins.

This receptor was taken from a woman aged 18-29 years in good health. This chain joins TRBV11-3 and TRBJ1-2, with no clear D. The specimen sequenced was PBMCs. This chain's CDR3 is CASSLKASRPGGYTF. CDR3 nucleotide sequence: TGTGCCAGCAGCTTAAAGGCGTCGCGGCCGGGCGGCTACACCTTC.